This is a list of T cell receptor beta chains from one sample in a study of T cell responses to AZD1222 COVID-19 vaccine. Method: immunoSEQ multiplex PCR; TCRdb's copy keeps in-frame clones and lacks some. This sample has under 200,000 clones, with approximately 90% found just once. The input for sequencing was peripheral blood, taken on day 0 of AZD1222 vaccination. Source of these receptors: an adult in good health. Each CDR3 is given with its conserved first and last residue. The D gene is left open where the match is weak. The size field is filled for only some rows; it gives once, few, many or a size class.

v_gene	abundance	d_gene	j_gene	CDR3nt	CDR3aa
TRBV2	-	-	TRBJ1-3	TGTGCCAGCAGTGTGAACACCATATATTTT	CASSVNTIYF
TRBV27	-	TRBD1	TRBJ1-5	TGTGCCAGCAGTCCAGGACAGGGGGCGCTTGGTCTAGGACAGCCCCAGCATTTT	CASSPGQGALGLGQPQHF
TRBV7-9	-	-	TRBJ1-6	TGTGCCAGCGCGGACAGCAATAATTCACCCCTCCACTTT	CASADSNNSPLHF
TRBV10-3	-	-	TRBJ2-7	TGTGCCATCAGGTCGGGGTCAGGCCCCTACGAGCAGTACTTC	CAIRSGSGPYEQYF
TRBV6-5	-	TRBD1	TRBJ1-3	TGTGCCAGCAGTTACGACAGGGCCGCGGTAAACACCATATATTTT	CASSYDRAAVNTIYF
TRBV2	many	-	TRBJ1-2	TGTGCCAGCAGTGAAAGGGGGGCGAGCTATGGCTACACCTTC	CASSERGASYGYTF
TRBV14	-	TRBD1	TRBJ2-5	TGTGCCAGCAGCCAATCGTACGCAGGGGGCTATCAAGAGACCCAGTACTTC	CASSQSYAGGYQETQYF
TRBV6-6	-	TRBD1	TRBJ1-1	TGTGCCAGCAGTCCTCGGACAGGTGCGAACACTGAAGCTTTCTTT	CASSPRTGANTEAFF
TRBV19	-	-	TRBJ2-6	TGTGCCAGTAGTATTAACCAGGGACTTGGGCTCTCTGGGGCCAACGTCCTGACTTTC	CASSINQGLGLSGANVLTF
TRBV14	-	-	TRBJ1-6	TGTGCCAGCAGCCAGGACGGACTTTTCTCCCAGACCTATAATTCACCCCTCCACTTT	CASSQDGLFSQTYNSPLHF
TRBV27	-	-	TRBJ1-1	TGTGCCAGCAGTCTCCACGGTAGTAGAGGCAACACTGAAGCTTTCTTT	CASSLHGSRGNTEAFF
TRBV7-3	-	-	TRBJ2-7	TGTGCCAGCAGCTTAAGTCCCCGCGACGAGCAGTACTTC	CASSLSPRDEQYF
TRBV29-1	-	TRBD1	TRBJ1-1	TGCAGCGCCGAAGAGGGGGCGGCTGAAGCTTTCTTT	CSAEEGAAEAFF
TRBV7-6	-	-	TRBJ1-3	TGTGCCAGCAGCTTAGGATGGAAAAAACAGGGAGTTCGGGGAAACACCATATATTTT	CASSLGWKKQGVRGNTIYF
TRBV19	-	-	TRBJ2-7	TGTGCCAGTAGTATAGACGGACTGAACTACGAGCAGTACTTC	CASSIDGLNYEQYF
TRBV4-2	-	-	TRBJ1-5	TGTGCCAGCAGCCAAGATATGACGAGTCAGCCCCAGCATTTT	CASSQDMTSQPQHF
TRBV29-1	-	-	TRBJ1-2	TGCAGCGTTGAAGATCCCGTTGGGGGGGCAGGCTATGGCTACACCTTC	CSVEDPVGGAGYGYTF
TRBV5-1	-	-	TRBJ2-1	TGCGCCAGCAGCTTGGATAGCGTCCATGAGCAGTTCTTC	CASSLDSVHEQFF
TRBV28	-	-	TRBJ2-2	TGTGCCAGCAGTTTTACGGTTTTATTAGGAAACACCGGGGAGCTGTTTTTT	CASSFTVLLGNTGELFF
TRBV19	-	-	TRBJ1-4	TGTGCCAGTACCCACAGGGCAACTAATGAAAAACTGTTTTTT	CASTHRATNEKLFF
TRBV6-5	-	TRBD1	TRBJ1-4	TGTGCCAGCAGTTACTCGAGACAGGGGCAGGAAAAACTGTTTTTT	CASSYSRQGQEKLFF
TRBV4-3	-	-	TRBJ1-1	TGCGCCAGCAGCCAAGATCGGGGCCCCACTGAAGCTTTCTTT	CASSQDRGPTEAFF
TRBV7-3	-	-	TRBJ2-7	TGTGCCAGCAGCCCCACCGGGCCTTCCTACGAGCAGTACTTC	CASSPTGPSYEQYF
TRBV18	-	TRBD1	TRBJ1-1	TGTGCCAGCTCACTAAAACAGGGGGCGAACACTGAAGCTTTCTTT	CASSLKQGANTEAFF
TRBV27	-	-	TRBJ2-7	TGTGCCAGCAGTTTATCAAGGGGACATGCCTACGAGCAGTACTTC	CASSLSRGHAYEQYF
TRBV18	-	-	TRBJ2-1	TGTGCCAGCTCACCAGGGGGTGAGCAGTTCTTC	CASSPGGEQFF
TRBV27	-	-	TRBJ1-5	TGTGCCAGCAGTTTTGCGGGGGATGCAGGGAATCAGCCCCAGCATTTT	CASSFAGDAGNQPQHF
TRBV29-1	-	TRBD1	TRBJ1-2	TGCAGCGTTGGTAAGGACAGGGCTAGCTATGGCTACACCTTC	CSVGKDRASYGYTF
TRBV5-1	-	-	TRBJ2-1	TGCGCCACCCGGACAGAGACCTTGGGTGAGCAGTTCTTC	CATRTETLGEQFF
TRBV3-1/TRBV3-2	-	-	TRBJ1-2	TGTGCCAGCAGCCCCGCCATCGGGGCCGGGCATGGCTACACCTTC	CASSPAIGAGHGYTF
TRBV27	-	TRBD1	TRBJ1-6	TGTGCCAGCAGTGTAATCAGGGGGTTCAATTCACCCCTCCACTTT	CASSVIRGFNSPLHF
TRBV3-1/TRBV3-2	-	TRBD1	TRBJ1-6	TGTGCCAGCAGCCAAGATTCCCGACGACAGGGCTGGAATTCACCCCTCCACTTT	CASSQDSRRQGWNSPLHF
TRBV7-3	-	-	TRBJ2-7	TGTGCCAGCAGCTTAAAGGCAGGAGTCTCCTACGAGCAGTACTTC	CASSLKAGVSYEQYF
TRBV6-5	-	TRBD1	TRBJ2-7	TGTGCCAGCAGCCACAGGGGGCCCTACGAGCAGTACTTC	CASSHRGPYEQYF
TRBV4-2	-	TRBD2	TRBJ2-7	TGTGCCAGCAGCCAAGACGAGCGGGGTCCTGTCTACGAGCAGTACTTC	CASSQDERGPVYEQYF
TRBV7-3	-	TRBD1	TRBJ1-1	TGTGCCAGCAGCCTCCACCCCTCTACAGGGGTGGGCACTGAAGCTTTCTTT	CASSLHPSTGVGTEAFF
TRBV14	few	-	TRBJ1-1	TGTGCCAGCAGCCAAGGGCTGGGCAGTGAAGCTTTCTTT	CASSQGLGSEAFF
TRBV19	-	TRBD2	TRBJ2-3	TGTGCCAGTAGTAAAGGGACTAGCGGGGGCATATATACGCAGTATTTT	CASSKGTSGGIYTQYF
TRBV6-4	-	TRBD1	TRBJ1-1	TGTGCCAGCAGTGAAGGTACAGGGGCTCGAGCTTTCTTT	CASSEGTGARAFF
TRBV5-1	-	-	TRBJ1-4	TGCGCCAGCAGCTTGGATCAGGGAATGGGTGAAAAACTGTTTTTT	CASSLDQGMGEKLFF
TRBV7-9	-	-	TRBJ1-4	TGTGCCAGCAGCTTATGGGGCGCGGGGACTAATGAAAAACTGTTTTTT	CASSLWGAGTNEKLFF
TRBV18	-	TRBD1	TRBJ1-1	TGTGCCAGCTCACCAGTTCAGGGGGCGCTGAACACTGAAGCTTTCTTT	CASSPVQGALNTEAFF
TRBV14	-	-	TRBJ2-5	TGTGCCAGCAGCCAGTCTTGGGAGACCCAGTACTTC	CASSQSWETQYF
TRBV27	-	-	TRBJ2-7	TGTGCCAGCAGTTTTGATTCGCGCGGGACAGAGAACTTCTACGAGCAGTACTTC	CASSFDSRGTENFYEQYF
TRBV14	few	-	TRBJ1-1	TGTGCCAGCAGCCAAGGGAGGACTGAAGCTTTCTTT	CASSQGRTEAFF
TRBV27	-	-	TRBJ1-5	TGTGCCAGCAGTTTCGGGTTGGGCAATCAGCCCCAGCATTTT	CASSFGLGNQPQHF
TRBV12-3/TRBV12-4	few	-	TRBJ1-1	TGTGCCAGCAGCCTGACAGAGAACACTGAAGCTTTCTTT	CASSLTENTEAFF
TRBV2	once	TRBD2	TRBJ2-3	TGTGCCAGCAGGCGAAACCTAGCGGGGGCCGACACAGATACGCAGTATTTT	CASRRNLAGADTDTQYF
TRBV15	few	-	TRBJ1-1	TGTGCCACCAGCAGAGAAACAGGCGCCCTCACTGAAGCTTTCTTT	CATSRETGALTEAFF
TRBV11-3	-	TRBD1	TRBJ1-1	TGTGCCAGCAGCTTAGACTGGCCCAAGACAGGGGTTACTCGCACTGAAGCTTTCTTT	CASSLDWPKTGVTRTEAFF
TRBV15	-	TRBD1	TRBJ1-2	TGTGCCACCAGCAGAGATGTTTTGGGGACAGACTATGGCTACACCTTC	CATSRDVLGTDYGYTF
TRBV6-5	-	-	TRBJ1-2	TGTGCCAGCAGTTCCCCCCGGGGCGTCAACTATGGCTACACCTTC	CASSSPRGVNYGYTF
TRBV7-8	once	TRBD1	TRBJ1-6	TGTGCCAGCAGCCACCCGGGACAGGGCCTCTTGGGCTCACCCCTCCACTTT	CASSHPGQGLLGSPLHF
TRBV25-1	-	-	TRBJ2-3	TGTGCCAGCAGTGCGTGGGACTCCACAGATACGCAGTATTTT	CASSAWDSTDTQYF